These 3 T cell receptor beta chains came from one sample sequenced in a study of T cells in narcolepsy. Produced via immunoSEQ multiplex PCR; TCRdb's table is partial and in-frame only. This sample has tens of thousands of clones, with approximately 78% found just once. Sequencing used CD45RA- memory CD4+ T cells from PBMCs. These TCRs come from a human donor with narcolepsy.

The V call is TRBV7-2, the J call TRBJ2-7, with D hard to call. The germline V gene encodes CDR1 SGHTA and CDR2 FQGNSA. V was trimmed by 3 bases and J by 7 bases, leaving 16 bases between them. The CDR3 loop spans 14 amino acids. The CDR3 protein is CASSLPARAYEQYF. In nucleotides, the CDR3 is TGTGCCAGCAGCTTGCCAGCAAGGGCATATGAGCAGTACTTC. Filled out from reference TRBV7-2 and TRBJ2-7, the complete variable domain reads GAGVSQSPSNKVTEKGKDVELRCDPISGHTALYWYRQSLGQGLEFLIYFQGNSAPDKSGLPSDRFSAERTGGSVSTLTIQRTQQEDSAVYLCASSLPARAYEQYFGPGTRLTVT.

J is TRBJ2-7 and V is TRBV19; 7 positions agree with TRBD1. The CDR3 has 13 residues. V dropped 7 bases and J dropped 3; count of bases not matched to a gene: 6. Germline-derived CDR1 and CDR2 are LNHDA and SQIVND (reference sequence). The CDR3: CASKGDSHYEQYF. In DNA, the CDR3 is TGTGCCAGTAAAGGGGACAGCCACTACGAGCAGTACTTC.

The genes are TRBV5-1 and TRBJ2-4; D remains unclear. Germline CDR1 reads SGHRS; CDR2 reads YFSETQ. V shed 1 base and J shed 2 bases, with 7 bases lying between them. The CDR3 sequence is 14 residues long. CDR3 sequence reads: CASSLTASKNIQYF. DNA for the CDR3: TGCGCCAGCAGCTTGACTGCTTCCAAAAACATTCAGTACTTC.